The clone carrying this T cell receptor (beta chain) was picked up one time. Its antigen is not known. Germline V gene data show CDR1 as SGDLS and CDR2 as YYNGEE. V lost 0 bases to trimming and J lost 8 bases, with 15 bases between them. This CDR3 has 15 residues. The sample belongs to a study of T cells in tumors after PD-1 blockade. Study in general: No patient had prior checkpoint blockade, systemic immunosuppression, or radiotherapy within 4 weeks. Patients received pembrolizumab 200 mg every 3 weeks or cemiplimab 350 mg every 2 weeks. Blood samples averaged around 110,000 templates (range 24,679-257,772) and 36,536 unique clonotypes.

Study observations and caveats: Peripheral recruitment is suggested, as some novel exhausted tumor clones were in pre-treatment blood.

The data were produced by immunoSEQ multiplex PCR, yet TCRdb's version contains in-frame clones alone and is incomplete. The top ten clones hold just over 25% of a sample with about 19,000 clones, around 85% of them seen once. The material sequenced was PBMCs, taken after anti-PD-1 therapy. The V gene is TRBV9, the J gene TRBJ2-1; D not certain. The receptor comes from a human donor with advanced basal cell or squamous cell carcinoma (not recorded which). The chain's CDR3 is CASSVGSRPVHEQFF. The DNA for the CDR3 is TGTGCCAGCAGCGTAGGCTCGCGCCCGGTCCATGAGCAGTTCTTC.